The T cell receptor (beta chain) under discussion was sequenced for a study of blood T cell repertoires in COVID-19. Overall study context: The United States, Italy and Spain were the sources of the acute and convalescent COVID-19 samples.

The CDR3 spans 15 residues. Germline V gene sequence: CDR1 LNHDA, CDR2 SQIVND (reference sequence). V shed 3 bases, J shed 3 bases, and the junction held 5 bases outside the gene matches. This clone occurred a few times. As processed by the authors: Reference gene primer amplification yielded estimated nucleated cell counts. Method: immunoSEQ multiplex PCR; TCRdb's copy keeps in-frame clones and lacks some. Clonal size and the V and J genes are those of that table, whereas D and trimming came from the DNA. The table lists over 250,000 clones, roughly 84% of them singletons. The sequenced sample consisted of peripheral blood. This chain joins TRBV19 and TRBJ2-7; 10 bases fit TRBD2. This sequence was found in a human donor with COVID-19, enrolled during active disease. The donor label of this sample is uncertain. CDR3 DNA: TGTGCCAGTAGTATTAGGACTAGCGGCCTCTACGAGCAGTACTTC. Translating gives CASSIRTSGLYEQYF.